This T cell receptor beta chain was recorded in a study of blood T cells in healthy people across ages. About this clonotype itself: The antigen is unknown.

Study-level points and caveats: Greater diversity and more naive CD4+ cells were seen in long-lived donors than in aged donors.

The CDR3 runs 16 residues. Germline CDR1 and CDR2: LGHNA and YNFKEQ. V was shortened by 4 bases and J by 5 bases, with 18 bases between the two germline ends. Together with a sample-barcoded 5' primer, a J-beta primer mix was included in a second PCR lasting about 6 to 11 cycles. From the 5' RACE reads, TCRdb called clonotypes with MiXCR, one entry per CDR3 protein. Of 700,000 to 950,000 distinct CDR3 sequences in the sample, roughly 60% are singletons; the top ten hold around 22%. The receptor was derived from a man aged 25 to 45 in good health. The V gene is TRBV4-2, the J gene TRBJ2-1; D possibly matches TRBD1 or TRBD2 (5 bases each). Sequences were obtained from blood. Written as DNA, the CDR3 is TGTGCCAGCAGCCCAGAGAAACTAGGGGCCGACAATGAGCAGTTCTTC. Protein: CASSPEKLGADNEQFF.